This TCR beta chain stems from a study of regulatory dendritic cells for organ transplantation. The protocol was immunoSEQ multiplex PCR, while the TCRdb copy is restricted to in-frame clones and leaves out a portion. The sample lists 25,000 to 30,000 clones, about three quarters occurring once. CD4+ or CD8+ T cells were sorted as naive CD45RA+ or memory CD45RO+. CDR1 and CDR2 (germline): SGHTA, FQGNSA. CDR3 length: 16 amino acids. The germline V and J ends were trimmed by 3 bases and 11 bases, with 23 bases remaining between them. The rearrangement links TRBV7-2 to TRBJ1-5, with D tentatively TRBD1 (6 bases). This receptor was identified in a human donor in good health. The specimen was memory CD4+ T cells from blood. Subset denoted: CD45RO+ memory T cells. CDR3 nucleotides: TGTGCCAGCAGCTTTTGGGCAGGGGCCGGAGCGTCGGCCCAGCATTTT. It is translated as CASSFWAGAGASAQHF.